Listed here are 3 T cell receptor beta chains from one sample, sequenced in a study of CD8 T cells in ankylosing spondylitis. TCRdb fed the 5' RACE reads into MiXCR, producing one record per CDR3 protein. Altogether just over 150,000 distinct CDR3 sequences are present, around 18% being singletons, with the ten largest covering under 9%. Specimen: blood, either unsorted or a sorted T cell fraction (not recorded which). The source is a male donor with ankylosing spondylitis or in good health (not recorded which).

This clonotype was seen repeatedly, ten times or more. The chain employs TRBV5-6 and TRBJ1-1; D is undetermined. CDR1 and CDR2 from the germline V gene are SGHDT and YYEEEE. The CDR3 totals 12 residues. V lost 4 bases, J lost 0 bases, and 4 bases lay in between. CDR3 sequence reads: CASSRVNTEAFF. CDR3 DNA: TGTGCCAGCAGCAGGGTGAACACTGAAGCTTTCTTT.

This clonotype was detected ten times or more. This sequence joins TRBV21-1 and TRBJ2-3; TRBD2, the table's D call, was not compared with the DNA. TRBV21-1 is recorded as a pseudogene. CDR3 size: 16 residues. CDR3 protein: CASTLLAGGCTDTQYF. The CDR3 DNA follows: TGTGCCAGCACCCTACTAGCGGGAGGCTGCACAGATACGCAGTATTTT.

The rearrangement uses TRBV10-3 and TRBJ2-1, with 14 bases lining up with TRBD2. Trimming cost V 4 bases and J 8 bases; bases outside gene matches: 7. Germline V lookup: CDR1 ENHRY, CDR2 SYGVKD. The CDR3 totals 16 residues. DNA of the CDR3: TGTGCCATCAGTGGTGGGACTAGCGGGAGTCTGTATGAGCAGTTCTTC. It specifies CAISGGTSGSLYEQFF.